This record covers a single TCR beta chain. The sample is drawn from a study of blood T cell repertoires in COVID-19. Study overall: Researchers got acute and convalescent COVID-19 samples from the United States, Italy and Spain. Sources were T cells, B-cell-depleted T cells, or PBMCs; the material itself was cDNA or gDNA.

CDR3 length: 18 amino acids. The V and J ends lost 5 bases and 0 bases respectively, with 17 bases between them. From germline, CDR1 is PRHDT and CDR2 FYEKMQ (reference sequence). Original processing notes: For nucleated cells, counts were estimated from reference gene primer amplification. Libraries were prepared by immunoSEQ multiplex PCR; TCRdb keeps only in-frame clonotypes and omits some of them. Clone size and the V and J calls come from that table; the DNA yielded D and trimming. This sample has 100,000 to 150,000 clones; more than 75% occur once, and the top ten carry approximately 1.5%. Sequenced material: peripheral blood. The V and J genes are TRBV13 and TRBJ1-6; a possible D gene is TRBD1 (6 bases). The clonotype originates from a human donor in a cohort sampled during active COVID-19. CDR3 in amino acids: CASSRTVTPGSYNSPLHF. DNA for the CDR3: TGTGCCAGCAGCCGGACAGTCACTCCAGGCTCCTATAATTCACCCCTCCACTTT.